The rows below give T cell receptor beta chains drawn from one sample of a study of T cells in Graves' hyperthyroidism and ophthalmopathy. TCRdb called the multiplex PCR reads again in MiXCR, with one record for every CDR3 protein. The sample lists some 620,000 distinct CDR3 sequences; roughly 15% were seen once. Sequenced input: blood. These receptors all come from a woman in her thirties with Graves' hyperthyroidism. Each CDR3 is given with its conserved first and last residue.

TRBJ2-7,TRBV28,CASRGNRAYEQYF
TRBJ2-5,TRBV2,CASRVTGETQYF
TRBJ1-1,TRBV28,CASSFVSRNTEAFF
TRBJ2-7,TRBV28,CASSLDNGAYEQYF
TRBJ1-5,TRBV6-1,CASNAEGRRNQPQHF
TRBJ2-2,TRBV11-3,CASSWGQYTGELFF
TRBJ2-3,TRBV27,CASSFLVTDTQYF
TRBJ2-1,TRBV11-3,CASSLRRLYNEQFF
TRBJ2-1,TRBV29-1,CSARDGSYNEQLF
TRBJ2-7,TRBV18,CASSPNRYEQYF
TRBJ1-5,TRBV7-9,CASSSWGTGGGSNQPQHF
TRBJ1-1,TRBV6-1,CASYLMGGNTEAFF
TRBJ2-6,TRBV7-8,CASSGVEAGSSGDNVLTF
TRBJ2-7,TRBV20-1,CSARDRGLAIDEQYF
TRBJ1-4,TRBV18,CASSRGQGEKLFF
TRBJ2-7,TRBV7-2,CASSLSGVGSYEQYF
TRBJ1-1,TRBV5-4,CASSDSGTGNTEAFF
TRBJ2-2,TRBV7-2,CASSARQTTGELFF
TRBJ2-5,TRBV11-2,CASSSQTGGGETQYF
TRBJ2-5,TRBV29-1,CSVFGTQGHQETQYF
TRBJ2-1,TRBV13,CASSTWDLYNEQFF
TRBJ2-3,TRBV20-1,CSALDLGTDTQYF
TRBJ2-7,TRBV20-1,CSARGLAGGNEQYF
TRBJ2-5,TRBV28,CASSSIRQTTFQETQYF
TRBJ1-3,TRBV7-9,CASSLSPGISSGNTIYF
TRBJ1-3,TRBV20-1,CSARTAFGNTIYF
TRBJ2-7,TRBV27,CASSHSPQGGQRREQYF
TRBJ2-1,TRBV6-1,CASSERGGLSYNEQFF
TRBJ2-5,TRBV2,CASRWEQETQYF
TRBJ2-2,TRBV7-9,CASSPQLVVGTGELFF
TRBJ2-7,TRBV19,CASTGGRLRDEQYF
TRBJ2-7,TRBV11-2,CASSLEVRGGYEQYF
TRBJ2-1,TRBV5-1,CASSYGYSGRAYNEQFF
TRBJ1-6,TRBV20-1,CSARAPVGAESPLHF
TRBJ2-1,TRBV7-9,CASSFGLYYNEQFF
TRBJ2-7,TRBV28,CASSTPGQGRPYEQYF
TRBJ2-7,TRBV30,CAGGPAYEQYF